These T cell receptor beta chains were read from a single sample in a study of shared clonotypes between healthy human individuals. Clones were sequenced by immunoSEQ multiplex PCR, and TCRdb holds only the in-frame ones, with some missing. The data contain about 1 million clones, about 70% of them singletons. Sequences were obtained from memory CD4+ T cells sorted from blood. These receptors were taken from a man in his late teens or twenties in good health. CDR3s include the opening cysteine and the closing phenylalanine or tryptophan. The order of the fields is clone size, J gene, V gene, D gene, CDR3 DNA, CDR3 protein. A D gene is named only where the DNA matches it firmly. Rows may omit the clone size; those that give it use once, few, many or a size class.

clone size: many
J gene: TRBJ2-3
V gene: TRBV30
D gene: .
CDR3 DNA: TGTGCCTGGGAAAAAACTGGTGATACGCAGTATTTT
CDR3 protein: CAWEKTGDTQYF

clone size: .
J gene: TRBJ1-1
V gene: TRBV6-1
D gene: TRBD1
CDR3 DNA: TGTGCCAGCACCCGACAGGGAAGAGCTTTCTTT
CDR3 protein: CASTRQGRAFF

clone size: .
J gene: TRBJ2-5
V gene: TRBV18
D gene: .
CDR3 DNA: TGTGCCAGCTCACCACCCCGGGGACAATCAAAAGAGACCCAGTACTTC
CDR3 protein: CASSPPRGQSKETQYF

clone size: .
J gene: TRBJ2-3
V gene: TRBV2
D gene: .
CDR3 DNA: TGTGCCAGCACCTGGACAGCTAGCACAGATACGCAGTATTTT
CDR3 protein: CASTWTASTDTQYF

clone size: few
J gene: TRBJ2-3
V gene: TRBV29-1
D gene: TRBD2
CDR3 DNA: TGCAGCGTCCCAGGTGCGGGAGCGGGCACAGATACGCAGTATTTT
CDR3 protein: CSVPGAGAGTDTQYF

clone size: .
J gene: TRBJ2-5
V gene: TRBV6-1
D gene: TRBD1
CDR3 DNA: TGTGCCAGCAGTCACCCTAGGGGGCGGGAGACCCAGTACTTC
CDR3 protein: CASSHPRGRETQYF

clone size: .
J gene: TRBJ2-2
V gene: TRBV4-1
D gene: .
CDR3 DNA: TGCGCCAGCAGCCCCCGGGACCCAGTCGCCGGGGAGCTGTTTTTT
CDR3 protein: CASSPRDPVAGELFF

clone size: .
J gene: TRBJ2-3
V gene: TRBV29-1
D gene: TRBD2
CDR3 DNA: TGCAGCGTTGTCCCTAGCGGGAGCACAGATACGCAGTATTTT
CDR3 protein: CSVVPSGSTDTQYF

clone size: .
J gene: TRBJ2-3
V gene: TRBV7-2
D gene: TRBD2
CDR3 DNA: TGTGCCAGCAGCTACCGTGCGGGGGGAAGCACAGATACGCAGTATTTT
CDR3 protein: CASSYRAGGSTDTQYF

clone size: .
J gene: TRBJ2-3
V gene: TRBV28
D gene: .
CDR3 DNA: TGTGCCAGCAGCCGGGCGGGTTCGACAGATACGCAGTATTTT
CDR3 protein: CASSRAGSTDTQYF

clone size: once
J gene: TRBJ1-2
V gene: TRBV5-6
D gene: TRBD1
CDR3 DNA: TGTGCCAGCAGCTTGAGGGACAGCTATGGCTACACCTTC
CDR3 protein: CASSLRDSYGYTF

clone size: .
J gene: TRBJ1-4
V gene: TRBV7-2
D gene: .
CDR3 DNA: TGTGCCAGCAGCTTAGGAGGCGGCGAAAAACTGTTTTTT
CDR3 protein: CASSLGGGEKLFF

clone size: few
J gene: TRBJ2-3
V gene: TRBV5-4
D gene: TRBD2
CDR3 DNA: TGTGCCAGCAGCTTGGTCCAACTAGCGGGGGGTTTCACAGATACGCAGTATTTT
CDR3 protein: CASSLVQLAGGFTDTQYF

clone size: .
J gene: TRBJ2-1
V gene: TRBV28
D gene: TRBD1
CDR3 DNA: TGTGCCAGCAGTGCCCGGGACAGGAGCTACAATGAGCAGTTCTTC
CDR3 protein: CASSARDRSYNEQFF

clone size: .
J gene: TRBJ2-7
V gene: TRBV6-5
D gene: .
CDR3 DNA: TGTGCCAGCAGTGGCCCCTACGAGCAGTACTTC
CDR3 protein: CASSGPYEQYF

clone size: .
J gene: TRBJ1-5
V gene: TRBV10-3
D gene: .
CDR3 DNA: TGTGCCATCAGTGAGGGGAATCAGCCCCAGCATTTT
CDR3 protein: CAISEGNQPQHF

clone size: .
J gene: TRBJ2-2
V gene: TRBV29-1
D gene: .
CDR3 DNA: TGCAGCGCAAGCGGGACAACGGACACCGGGGAGCTGTTTTTT
CDR3 protein: CSASGTTDTGELFF

clone size: .
J gene: TRBJ1-1
V gene: TRBV7-2
D gene: .
CDR3 DNA: TGTGCCAGCAGCCCCCCGGGACCCACTGAAGCTTTCTTT
CDR3 protein: CASSPPGPTEAFF

clone size: .
J gene: TRBJ2-2
V gene: TRBV9
D gene: .
CDR3 DNA: TGTGCCAGCAGCCTCCTTTCCCTTGTGTGGGACGATCGGGAGCTGTTTTTT
CDR3 protein: CASSLLSLVWDDRELFF

clone size: .
J gene: TRBJ1-4
V gene: TRBV11-2
D gene: .
CDR3 DNA: TGTGCCAGCAGCTTAACCCAGGGGTCAGGTGAAAAACTGTTTTTT
CDR3 protein: CASSLTQGSGEKLFF

clone size: .
J gene: TRBJ2-3
V gene: TRBV14
D gene: TRBD2
CDR3 DNA: TGTGCCAGCAGCCAATCAAGACTAGCGGGAATAGATACGCAGTATTTT
CDR3 protein: CASSQSRLAGIDTQYF

clone size: .
J gene: TRBJ2-7
V gene: TRBV10-3
D gene: TRBD2
CDR3 DNA: TGTGCCATCAGTGACGGGGCGGGAGTGGGCTACGAGCAGTACTTC
CDR3 protein: CAISDGAGVGYEQYF

clone size: .
J gene: TRBJ2-7
V gene: TRBV6-1
D gene: TRBD2
CDR3 DNA: TGTGCCAGCAGTAGACTAGCGGGAGACTACGAGCAGTACTTC
CDR3 protein: CASSRLAGDYEQYF

clone size: .
J gene: TRBJ2-5
V gene: TRBV5-6
D gene: .
CDR3 DNA: TGTGCCAGCAGCGCCTCCGGGGTTGAGACCCAGTACTTC
CDR3 protein: CASSASGVETQYF

clone size: .
J gene: TRBJ1-6
V gene: TRBV27
D gene: .
CDR3 DNA: TGTGCCAGCAGACTCGGGACAATAATTTCACCCCTCCACTTT
CDR3 protein: CASRLGTIISPLHF

clone size: few
J gene: TRBJ1-6
V gene: TRBV25-1
D gene: TRBD1
CDR3 DNA: TGTGCCAGCAGCCCACAGGGGAGTAATTCACCCCTCCACTTT
CDR3 protein: CASSPQGSNSPLHF

clone size: once
J gene: TRBJ2-5
V gene: TRBV11-2
D gene: TRBD2
CDR3 DNA: TGTGCCAGCAGGAGACTAGCTTCGGAGACCCAGTACTTC
CDR3 protein: CASRRLASETQYF

clone size: .
J gene: TRBJ2-3
V gene: TRBV7-2
D gene: TRBD2
CDR3 DNA: TGTGCCAGCAGCTTGGGACTAGCGGCCCACCCCCTGTATTTT
CDR3 protein: CASSLGLAAHPLYF

clone size: few
J gene: TRBJ2-2
V gene: TRBV19
D gene: TRBD1
CDR3 DNA: TGTGCCGCTATGGGGACAGGAGCCACCGGGGAGCTGTTTTTT
CDR3 protein: CAAMGTGATGELFF

clone size: few
J gene: TRBJ1-1
V gene: TRBV18
D gene: TRBD1
CDR3 DNA: TGTGCCAGCTCACCGAAACAGGGGGCAATGCCTGAAGCTTTCTTT
CDR3 protein: CASSPKQGAMPEAFF

clone size: .
J gene: TRBJ2-7
V gene: TRBV28
D gene: TRBD2
CDR3 DNA: TGTGCCAGCAGTGGGGGGGTCCCCGCCGAGCAGTACTTC
CDR3 protein: CASSGGVPAEQYF

clone size: .
J gene: TRBJ2-3
V gene: TRBV18
D gene: .
CDR3 DNA: TGTGCCAGCTCACTACTAGATCCTACTAGCACAGATACGCAGTATTTT
CDR3 protein: CASSLLDPTSTDTQYF

clone size: .
J gene: TRBJ1-2
V gene: TRBV15
D gene: .
CDR3 DNA: TGTGCCACCAGCGCCGACAGGTCCTATGGCTACACCTTC
CDR3 protein: CATSADRSYGYTF

clone size: few
J gene: TRBJ1-2
V gene: TRBV5-4
D gene: .
CDR3 DNA: TGTGCCAGCAGCTTTTCGGGGGCTTTGGTCTATGGCTACACCTTC
CDR3 protein: CASSFSGALVYGYTF

clone size: once
J gene: TRBJ2-7
V gene: TRBV7-9
D gene: .
CDR3 DNA: TGTGCCAGCAGCTTAGCCGCCCCGTTTACGGCAGGGTACGAGCAGTACTTC
CDR3 protein: CASSLAAPFTAGYEQYF

clone size: .
J gene: TRBJ2-1
V gene: TRBV7-2
D gene: .
CDR3 DNA: TGTGCCAGCAGCCGCAAGGGGGGTGAGCAGTTCTTC
CDR3 protein: CASSRKGGEQFF

clone size: few
J gene: TRBJ2-5
V gene: TRBV5-1
D gene: TRBD1
CDR3 DNA: TGCGCCAGCACCAACAGGGGGCGAATCCAAGAGACCCAGTACTTC
CDR3 protein: CASTNRGRIQETQYF

clone size: few
J gene: TRBJ1-5
V gene: TRBV19
D gene: TRBD1
CDR3 DNA: TGTGCCAGTGGGACAGTCTCTAGTCAGCCCCAGCATTTT
CDR3 protein: CASGTVSSQPQHF

clone size: .
J gene: TRBJ1-1
V gene: TRBV9
D gene: TRBD1
CDR3 DNA: TGTGCCAGCAGCGTAGCGGGCGAAGGGGGCAAATCTGAAGCTTTCTTT
CDR3 protein: CASSVAGEGGKSEAFF

clone size: .
J gene: TRBJ2-1
V gene: TRBV11-2
D gene: TRBD2
CDR3 DNA: TGTGCCAGCAGCTCAACTAGCGGACCCTACAATGAGCAGTTCTTC
CDR3 protein: CASSSTSGPYNEQFF

clone size: .
J gene: TRBJ2-7
V gene: TRBV30
D gene: .
CDR3 DNA: TGTGCCTGGAGCCCCCTGGGGGGTAGTTCTGACGAGCAGTACTTC
CDR3 protein: CAWSPLGGSSDEQYF

clone size: few
J gene: TRBJ1-2
V gene: TRBV28
D gene: .
CDR3 DNA: TGTGCCAGCAATCTCGATAGGGTTGGCGGCTACACCTTC
CDR3 protein: CASNLDRVGGYTF

clone size: .
J gene: TRBJ2-7
V gene: TRBV5-4
D gene: .
CDR3 DNA: TGTGCCAGCAGCTTGAGGGGAAGGTACGAGCAGTACTTC
CDR3 protein: CASSLRGRYEQYF

clone size: .
J gene: TRBJ2-7
V gene: TRBV5-4
D gene: TRBD2
CDR3 DNA: TGTGCCAGCAGCCGACGACTAGCGGGCCTCTACGAGCAGTACTTC
CDR3 protein: CASSRRLAGLYEQYF

clone size: .
J gene: TRBJ2-4
V gene: TRBV7-2
D gene: TRBD2
CDR3 DNA: TGTGCCAGCAGCTTATGGGGGACCCGGGGGGACATTCAGTACTTC
CDR3 protein: CASSLWGTRGDIQYF

clone size: .
J gene: TRBJ1-6
V gene: TRBV28
D gene: TRBD1
CDR3 DNA: TGTGCCAGCAGTTTAGGGGGACAGGGCAATTCACCCCTCCACTTT
CDR3 protein: CASSLGGQGNSPLHF

clone size: few
J gene: TRBJ1-5
V gene: TRBV10-1
D gene: .
CDR3 DNA: TGCGCCAGCAGTGAGAGCCCCAATCAGCCCCAGCATTTT
CDR3 protein: CASSESPNQPQHF